These 8 T cell receptor beta chains came from one sample sequenced in a study of shared clonotypes between healthy human individuals. Assay: immunoSEQ multiplex PCR; the TCRdb copy retains only in-frame clones and omits some. Of 2 million to 3 million clones in the sample, 93% are singletons; the top ten hold 0.36%. Sequencing was carried out using naive CD4+ T cells from PBMCs. Regarding subset: CD45RA+ positively selected. The receptor set was obtained from a man in his late teens or twenties in good health. Some clones in this sample may be carry-over from other donors' samples.

The V gene is TRBV7-3, the J gene TRBJ2-7; D is possibly TRBD1 (5 bases). Trimming removed 5 bases at V and 0 bases at J, with 8 bases between. The length of the CDR3 is 13 residues. Germline lookup yields CDR1 SGHTA and CDR2 FQGTGA. CDR3 region: CASSPTASYEQYF. CDR3 sequence (DNA): TGTGCCAGCAGCCCGACAGCCTCCTACGAGCAGTACTTC.

CDR3 amino acids: CATSPEARASGVQETQYF. Here the CDR3 DNA reads TGTGCCACCAGCCCAGAAGCCCGGGCTAGCGGGGTGCAAGAGACCCAGTACTTC. The chain combines TRBV15 with TRBJ2-5, with 9 bases identical to TRBD2. V lost 5 bases to trimming and J lost 2 bases; unmatched junction nucleotides: 15. The CDR3 length is 18 residues. Germline assignment: CDR1 LNHNV and CDR2 YYDKDF (reference sequence).

This chain links TRBV28 with TRBJ2-7; D gene ambiguous. Germline V gene sequence: CDR1 MDHEN, CDR2 SYDVKM. The germline V and J ends were trimmed by 5 bases and 6 bases, with 17 bases remaining between them. The CDR3 consists of 14 residues. The DNA for the CDR3 is TGTGCCAGCAGTCAAGCTCGGGCCCGGCTCGAGCAGTACTTC. Translating it yields CASSQARARLEQYF.

V is TRBV19 and J is TRBJ2-1, with 11 bases that match TRBD2. CDR1 is LNHDA and CDR2 is SQIVND in the germline V gene (reference sequence). This CDR3 has 19 amino acids. V was clipped by 5 bases and J by 5 bases; unmatched bases: 17. DNA for the CDR3: TGTGCCAGTAGTCCCGACAGGGTGAAAACTAGCGGGAGTAACAATGAGCAGTTCTTC. Translated, it gives CASSPDRVKTSGSNNEQFF.

Comment on this clone: In the same sample, other DNA sequences code for this CDR3. In DNA form, the CDR3 reads TGTGCCAGCAGTTACCTCGGAGCCTACGAGCAGTACTTC. Its protein product is CASSYLGAYEQYF. The rearrangement links TRBV6-6 to TRBJ2-7; unclear D gene. The length of the CDR3 is 13 residues. Germline assignment: CDR1 MNHNY and CDR2 SVGAGI (reference sequence). V dropped 2 bases and J dropped 2 bases, with 7 bases sitting between them.

V usage is TRBV9 and J usage is TRBJ2-7; 7 bases are a match to TRBD2. This CDR3 region has 13 residues. CDR1 is SGDLS and CDR2 is YYNGEE in the germline V gene. V gave up 5 bases and J gave up 1 base; unmatched junction bases: 3. CDR3 in amino acids: CASSREVSYEQYF. The CDR3 nucleotides read TGTGCCAGCAGTCGGGAGGTTTCCTACGAGCAGTACTTC.

V usage is TRBV5-1 and J usage is TRBJ1-1, with TRBD1 as a possible D gene (5 bases). The CDR3 runs 14 residues. The germline CDR1 and CDR2 sequences are SGHRS and YFSETQ. With 4 bases removed from V and 4 bases from J, the gap between germline ends came to 14 bases. The CDR3 spells CASSNQGASTEAFF. The CDR3 DNA reads TGCGCCAGCAGCAATCAGGGTGCTAGCACTGAAGCTTTCTTT.

In this sample, this clone turned up once. The chain combines TRBV5-1 with TRBJ1-5; a weak D match, TRBD1 (5 bases). V was pared by 3 bases and J by 5 bases, with 12 bases between. Germline-derived CDR1 and CDR2 are SGHRS and YFSETQ. The CDR3 spans 14 residues. The CDR3 loop reads CASSYVGGDQPQHF. As DNA, the CDR3 is TGCGCCAGCAGCTACGTCGGGGGGGATCAGCCCCAGCATTTT.